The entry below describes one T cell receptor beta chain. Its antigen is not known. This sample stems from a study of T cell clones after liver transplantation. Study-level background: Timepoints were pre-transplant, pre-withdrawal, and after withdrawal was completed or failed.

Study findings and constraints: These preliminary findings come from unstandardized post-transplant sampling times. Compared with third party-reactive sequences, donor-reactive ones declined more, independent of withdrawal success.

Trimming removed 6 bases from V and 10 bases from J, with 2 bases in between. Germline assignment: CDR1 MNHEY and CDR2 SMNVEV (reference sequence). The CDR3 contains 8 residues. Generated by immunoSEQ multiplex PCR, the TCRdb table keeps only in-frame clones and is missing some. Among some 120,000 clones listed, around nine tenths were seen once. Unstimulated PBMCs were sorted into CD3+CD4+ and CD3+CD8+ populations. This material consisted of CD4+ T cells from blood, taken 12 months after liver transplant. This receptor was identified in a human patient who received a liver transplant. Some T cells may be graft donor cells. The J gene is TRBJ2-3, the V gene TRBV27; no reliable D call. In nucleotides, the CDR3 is TGTGCCAGCAGCCCGCAGTATTTT. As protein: CASSPQYF.